This TCR beta chain was identified during a study of blood T cell repertoires in COVID-19. Per the original methods: Researchers report that nucleated cell counts were estimated from reference gene primer amplification. Libraries were prepared by immunoSEQ multiplex PCR; TCRdb keeps only in-frame clonotypes and omits some of them. V, J and clone size are those of that table, while D and trimming were read from the DNA. The sample has 200,000 to 250,000 clones, almost 85% seen once. This receptor was obtained from a woman between 35 and 50 years old with acute or convalescent COVID-19. Specimen: peripheral blood.

CDR3 coding DNA: TGTGCCAGCAGCGTTGCGCTACCGAACACTGAAGCTTTCTTT. As protein: CASSVALPNTEAFF. This chain links TRBV9 with TRBJ1-1; D is unresolved. The CDR3 length is 14 residues. Germline CDR1 is SGDLS and CDR2 is YYNGEE. Trimming cost V 2 bases and J 1 base, with 9 bases left between them.